This TCR beta chain was recorded in a study of human T cells and chemical hapten exposure. Overall study: Patients' scalps got diphenylcyclopropenone weekly throughout the approximately 23-week study. Study observations and caveats: Unchanged with DPC sensitization were TCRs above 1 in 1000 frequency.

Time point described: patch test 1, 2 weeks after DPC sensitization. The treatment was: therapeutic diphenylcyclopropenone sensitization with weekly scalp DPC. Total RNA extraction was carried out from unfractionated whole blood. The CDR3 is 15 amino acids. Germline V CDR1 and CDR2: SGHVS, FNYEAQ. With V trimmed by 1 base and J by 5 bases, 5 bases remained unmatched. TCRdb reprocessed the RACE reads with MiXCR, giving one entry per CDR3 protein. The sample holds more than 100,000 distinct CDR3 sequences; roughly 13% are singletons and the top ten take about 0.85%. With regard to this clonotype: What it binds is not known.

Specimen: whole blood, collected in connection with sensitization to the hapten diphenylcyclopropenone (DPC). This TCR came from a man younger than 30 with alopecia areata. Some clones in this sample may be carry-over from other donors' samples. The chain is built from TRBV7-6 and TRBJ2-7, with TRBD1 matching 10 bases. The CDR3 sequence is CASSLEGTGDHEQYV. The CDR3 region has the DNA TGTGCCAGCAGCTTAGAGGGGACAGGGGACCACGAGCAGTACGTC.